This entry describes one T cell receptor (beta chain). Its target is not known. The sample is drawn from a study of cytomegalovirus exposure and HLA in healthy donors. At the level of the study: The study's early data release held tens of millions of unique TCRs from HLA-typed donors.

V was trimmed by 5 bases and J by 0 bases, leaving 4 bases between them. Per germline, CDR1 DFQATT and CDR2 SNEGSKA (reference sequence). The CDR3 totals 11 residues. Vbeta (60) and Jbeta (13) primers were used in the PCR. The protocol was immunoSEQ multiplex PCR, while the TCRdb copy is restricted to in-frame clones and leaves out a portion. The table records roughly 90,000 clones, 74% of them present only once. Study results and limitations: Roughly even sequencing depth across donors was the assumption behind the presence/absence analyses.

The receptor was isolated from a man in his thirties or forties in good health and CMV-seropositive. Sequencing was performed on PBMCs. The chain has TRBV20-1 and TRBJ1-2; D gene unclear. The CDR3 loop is CSAYSNYGYTF. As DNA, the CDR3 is TGCAGTGCTTATTCTAACTATGGCTACACCTTC.